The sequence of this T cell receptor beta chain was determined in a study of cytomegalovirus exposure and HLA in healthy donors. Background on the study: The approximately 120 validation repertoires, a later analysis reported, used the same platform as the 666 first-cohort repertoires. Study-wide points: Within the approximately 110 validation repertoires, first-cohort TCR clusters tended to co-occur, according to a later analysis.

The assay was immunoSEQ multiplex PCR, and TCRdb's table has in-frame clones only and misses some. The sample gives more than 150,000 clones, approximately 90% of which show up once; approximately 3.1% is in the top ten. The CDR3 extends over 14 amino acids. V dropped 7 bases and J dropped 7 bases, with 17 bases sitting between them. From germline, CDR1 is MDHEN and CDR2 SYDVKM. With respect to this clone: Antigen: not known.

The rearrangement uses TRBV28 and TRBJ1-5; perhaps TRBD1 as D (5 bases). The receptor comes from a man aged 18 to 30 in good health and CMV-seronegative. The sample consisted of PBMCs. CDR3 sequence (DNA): TGTGCCAGCACCGATGGTGGGGGGGACCAGCCCCAGCATTTT. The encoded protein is CASTDGGGDQPQHF.